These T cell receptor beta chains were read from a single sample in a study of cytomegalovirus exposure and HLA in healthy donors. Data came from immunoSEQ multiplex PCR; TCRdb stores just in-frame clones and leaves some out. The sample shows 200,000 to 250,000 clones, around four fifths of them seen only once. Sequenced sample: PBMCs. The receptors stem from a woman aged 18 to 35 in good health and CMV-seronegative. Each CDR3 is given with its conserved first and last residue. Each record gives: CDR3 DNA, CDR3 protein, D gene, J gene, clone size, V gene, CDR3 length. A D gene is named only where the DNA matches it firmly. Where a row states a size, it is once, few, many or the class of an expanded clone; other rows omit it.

DNA: TGCGCCAGCAGCCATTCACGAGTCGGGGGCGGGGAGCTGTTTTTT
CDR3: CASSHSRVGGGELFF
D: -
J: TRBJ2-2
size: once
V: TRBV4-1
length: 15

DNA: TGTGCCAGCAGCGTAACAGGGGCTGGGGCCAACGTCCTGACTTTC
CDR3: CASSVTGAGANVLTF
D: TRBD1
J: TRBJ2-6
size: -
V: TRBV9
length: 15

DNA: TGTGCCAGCAGCCGACCCCTAGGTGACGGAAACTATGGCTACACCTTC
CDR3: CASSRPLGDGNYGYTF
D: -
J: TRBJ1-2
size: -
V: TRBV5-4
length: 16

DNA: TGCGCCAGCAGCTTTGATTTAAACGGGAACTACGAGCAGTACTTC
CDR3: CASSFDLNGNYEQYF
D: -
J: TRBJ2-7
size: -
V: TRBV5-1
length: 15

DNA: TGTGCCAGCAGCTTACTGACTAGCGGGAACCCCTACGAGCAGTACTTC
CDR3: CASSLLTSGNPYEQYF
D: TRBD2
J: TRBJ2-7
size: -
V: TRBV7-8
length: 16

DNA: TGTGCCATCAGTAAGGACGGGAACTATGGCTACACCTTC
CDR3: CAISKDGNYGYTF
D: -
J: TRBJ1-2
size: -
V: TRBV10-3
length: 13

DNA: TGTGCCACCTCGGAGGGGACTAACTATGGCTACACCTTC
CDR3: CATSEGTNYGYTF
D: -
J: TRBJ1-2
size: -
V: TRBV28
length: 13

DNA: TGTGCCAGCAGTTTTTCGGGCAGGGTCGCTGAAGCTTTCTTT
CDR3: CASSFSGRVAEAFF
D: -
J: TRBJ1-1
size: -
V: TRBV27
length: 14

DNA: TGTGCCAGCGTGAGGGGAAACACCATATATTTT
CDR3: CASVRGNTIYF
D: -
J: TRBJ1-3
size: -
V: TRBV6-5
length: 11

DNA: TGCAGCGGCCATGGCGCGGGGGCTACAGATACGCAGTATTTT
CDR3: CSGHGAGATDTQYF
D: -
J: TRBJ2-3
size: -
V: TRBV29-1
length: 14

DNA: TGTGCCAGCAGTGGGAGACAGGGCTTCACAGATACGCAGTATTTT
CDR3: CASSGRQGFTDTQYF
D: TRBD1
J: TRBJ2-3
size: -
V: TRBV6-1
length: 15

DNA: TGTGCCAGCCTTCGTGGGCGCGGGGAGACCCAGTACTTC
CDR3: CASLRGRGETQYF
D: -
J: TRBJ2-5
size: -
V: TRBV5-8
length: 13

DNA: TGTGCCAGCAACCGACAGGGGGAAGAGACCCAGTACTTC
CDR3: CASNRQGEETQYF
D: TRBD1
J: TRBJ2-5
size: once
V: TRBV2
length: 13

DNA: TGTGCCAGCAGCGTAGATCCTAGCGGGGGGACAGATACGCAGTATTTT
CDR3: CASSVDPSGGTDTQYF
D: TRBD2
J: TRBJ2-3
size: -
V: TRBV9
length: 16

DNA: TGTGCCAGCAGCCCAAGGACTAGCGGGGGTACTACCTACGAGCAGTACTTC
CDR3: CASSPRTSGGTTYEQYF
D: TRBD2
J: TRBJ2-7
size: -
V: TRBV7-2
length: 17

DNA: TGTGCCAGCAGGGAGACAGGGAGCACAGATACGCAGTATTTT
CDR3: CASRETGSTDTQYF
D: TRBD1
J: TRBJ2-3
size: -
V: TRBV6-4
length: 14

DNA: TGCGCCAGCAGCTCCGACGGAGGGGGCGACACTGAAGCTTTCTTT
CDR3: CASSSDGGGDTEAFF
D: TRBD1
J: TRBJ1-1
size: -
V: TRBV5-1
length: 15

DNA: TGTGCCAGCAGTTTATTACGGCCGGGGACAGGGAACTATGGCTACACCTTC
CDR3: CASSLLRPGTGNYGYTF
D: TRBD1
J: TRBJ1-2
size: -
V: TRBV28
length: 17

DNA: TGTGCCAGCAGCAAGGGACAGGGAAGTGGAGGTCATGGCTACACCTTC
CDR3: CASSKGQGSGGHGYTF
D: TRBD1
J: TRBJ1-2
size: -
V: TRBV5-6
length: 16

DNA: TGTGCCAGCAGCTTTGGGATTGAGGTGAACACTGAAGCTTTCTTT
CDR3: CASSFGIEVNTEAFF
D: -
J: TRBJ1-1
size: -
V: TRBV13
length: 15

DNA: TGTGCCAGCAGTGACAGGGGATCCTATGGCTACACCTTC
CDR3: CASSDRGSYGYTF
D: -
J: TRBJ1-2
size: -
V: TRBV25-1
length: 13

DNA: TGTGCCAGCAGCGTCGGAGGGGGGAGATACGAGCAGTACTTC
CDR3: CASSVGGGRYEQYF
D: -
J: TRBJ2-7
size: -
V: TRBV9
length: 14

DNA: TGCGCCAGCAGCACCTGGGGGGCTACCGGCTACACCTTC
CDR3: CASSTWGATGYTF
D: -
J: TRBJ1-2
size: -
V: TRBV5-1
length: 13

DNA: TGTGCCAGCAGCTTAGTACGCTCCATGGAGACCCAGTACTTC
CDR3: CASSLVRSMETQYF
D: -
J: TRBJ2-5
size: -
V: TRBV11-2
length: 14

DNA: TGTGCCAGCAGTCCTCAGGGCTATGAGCAGTTCTTC
CDR3: CASSPQGYEQFF
D: -
J: TRBJ2-1
size: -
V: TRBV27
length: 12

DNA: TGTGCCAGCAGACCGACAGGGGGGAACTATGGCTACACCTTC
CDR3: CASRPTGGNYGYTF
D: TRBD1
J: TRBJ1-2
size: once
V: TRBV27
length: 14

DNA: TGTGCCAGCAGCCCGGCCGCGGATACGCAGTATTTT
CDR3: CASSPAADTQYF
D: -
J: TRBJ2-3
size: -
V: TRBV4-2
length: 12

DNA: TGTGCCAGCAGTGAGCCACACGATACGCAGTATTTT
CDR3: CASSEPHDTQYF
D: -
J: TRBJ2-3
size: -
V: TRBV2
length: 12

DNA: TGTGCCACGGGGCTAGAGGCGGCCCGTGGCTCCTACGAGCAGTACTTC
CDR3: CATGLEAARGSYEQYF
D: -
J: TRBJ2-7
size: -
V: TRBV7-9
length: 16

DNA: TGTGCCAGCAGCTGGGACGCCTCCTATGGCTACACCTTC
CDR3: CASSWDASYGYTF
D: -
J: TRBJ1-2
size: once
V: TRBV11-2
length: 13

DNA: TGTGCCAGCAGCCCAAACCTCGTGTCTACCTATGGCTACACCTTC
CDR3: CASSPNLVSTYGYTF
D: -
J: TRBJ1-2
size: -
V: TRBV4-2
length: 15

DNA: TGCAGCGTGGGACAGGGGACGTACGAGCAGTACTTC
CDR3: CSVGQGTYEQYF
D: TRBD1
J: TRBJ2-7
size: -
V: TRBV29-1
length: 12

DNA: TGTGCCAGCAGCTTTAGGAATCAGCCCCAGCATTTT
CDR3: CASSFRNQPQHF
D: -
J: TRBJ1-5
size: -
V: TRBV5-8
length: 12

DNA: TGTGCCAGCAGTTTAATGGGCAGGGTGTCGGCTGGGGCCAACGTCCTGACTTTC
CDR3: CASSLMGRVSAGANVLTF
D: -
J: TRBJ2-6
size: -
V: TRBV27
length: 18

DNA: TGTGCCAGCAGTGTAGGGGGAGACGAGCAGTACTTC
CDR3: CASSVGGDEQYF
D: -
J: TRBJ2-7
size: -
V: TRBV2
length: 12

DNA: TGTGCCACCTCCAGGGGGGCGAGTAGCGAGCAGTACTTC
CDR3: CATSRGASSEQYF
D: -
J: TRBJ2-7
size: -
V: TRBV6-5
length: 13

DNA: TGTGCCAGCAGCGCGCCGGGACAGGGGAAGGCTGAAGCTTTCTTT
CDR3: CASSAPGQGKAEAFF
D: TRBD1
J: TRBJ1-1
size: few
V: TRBV7-9
length: 15

DNA: TGCGCCAGCAGTGATGGGGGAGGGTCCTACGAGCAGTACTTC
CDR3: CASSDGGGSYEQYF
D: TRBD2
J: TRBJ2-7
size: once
V: TRBV10-1
length: 14

DNA: TGTGCCAGCTCACCGGAAGAGACCCAGTACTTC
CDR3: CASSPEETQYF
D: -
J: TRBJ2-5
size: -
V: TRBV18
length: 11

DNA: TGTGCCAGCAGTTACACGGGACAGATCAATCAGCCCCAGCATTTT
CDR3: CASSYTGQINQPQHF
D: TRBD1
J: TRBJ1-5
size: -
V: TRBV6-6
length: 15

DNA: TGTGCCAGCAGTAACGGACAGGACTATGGCTACACCTTC
CDR3: CASSNGQDYGYTF
D: TRBD1
J: TRBJ1-2
size: -
V: TRBV9
length: 13